This T cell receptor beta chain originates from a study of blood T cells in healthy people across ages. Study details: For every two T cells, template switching captured about one barcoded beta molecule. Study-wide results and limits: TCR beta diversity, measured per million T cells, fell in a roughly linear way with age. Naive T cell percentage showed a strong correlation with TCR beta diversity.

Germline CDR1 is SGDLS and CDR2 is YYNGEE. The CDR3 is made up of 16 amino acids. A single count supports this clonotype. The antigen remains undetermined. Alongside a J-beta primer mix, a sample-barcoded 5' primer served in a second PCR lasting roughly 7 to 12 cycles. Tags on each cDNA molecule came from a template-switch adaptor with 12 random nucleotides. MiXCR was run by TCRdb on the 5' RACE reads, yielding one entry per CDR3 protein. The table includes about 580,000 distinct CDR3 sequences, less than 60% detected once. The sample taken for sequencing was blood. The source of this sequence is a man older than 75 in good health. This chain connects TRBV9 to TRBJ2-1; 10 bases map to TRBD1. The J call may be in error: the DNA end matches TRBJ2-7 better. CDR3 sequence (DNA): TGTGCCAGCAGCGCAGGGACAGGGGCGTCCTACAATGAGCAGTACTTC. Amino acid sequence: CASSAGTGASYNEQYF.